Shown below are 7 T cell receptor beta chains from a single sample sequenced in a study of OX40 agonist ivuxolimab in advanced cancers. Sequencing was performed with immunoSEQ multiplex PCR; in TCRdb, only in-frame clones are kept and a portion is missing. The table lists tens of thousands of clones, about 91% of them singletons. The sample consisted of CD4+ or CD8+ T cells sorted from blood, taken in a trial of the OX40 agonist ivuxolimab. The receptor set was obtained from an adult with an advanced solid tumor such as melanoma, head and neck, liver or kidney cancer.

The rearrangement joins TRBV7-6 to TRBJ2-6; weak D call: TRBD2 (5 bases). The CDR3 is 15 amino acids. The germline gives CDR1 SGHVS, CDR2 FNYEAQ. Between the trimmed V and J ends, which lost 2 bases and 1 base, there was a span of 6 bases. The CDR3 sequence: CASSLSGSGANVLTF. CDR3 nucleotides: TGTGCCAGCAGCTTATCGGGGTCTGGGGCCAACGTCCTGACTTTC.

The chain has TRBV5-1 and TRBJ2-1; 9 nucleotides agree with TRBD2. The CDR3 is 15 residues long. Trimming removed 4 bases from V and 7 bases from J; junction bases left unmatched: 9. The germline V gene has CDR1 SGHRS and CDR2 YFSETQ. DNA for the CDR3: TGCGCCAGCAGCCCCAGAGGGCTAGCGGGAAATGAGCAGTTCTTC. Translated, it gives CASSPRGLAGNEQFF. Full variable domain (rest looked up from reference TRBV5-1 and TRBJ2-1): KAGVTQTPRYLIKTRGQQVTLSCSPISGHRSVSWYQQTPGQGLQFLFEYFSETQRNKGNFPGRFSGRQFSNSRSEMNVSTLELGDSALYLCASSPRGLAGNEQFFGPGTRLTVL.

The chain links TRBV5-4 to TRBJ2-7; D remains unclear. The germline CDR1 and CDR2 sequences are SGHNT and YYREEE (reference sequence). V gave up 0 bases and J gave up 6 bases, with 7 bases separating them. This CDR3 is built from 12 residues. CDR3 nucleotides: TGTGCCAGCAGCTTGGAGCTAGGCGAGCAGTACTTC. Its translation is CASSLELGEQYF.

CDR3 protein: CASRYDSQTSYEQYF. The CDR3 region has the DNA TGTGCCAGCAGATACGACAGCCAAACCTCCTACGAGCAGTACTTC. This chain connects TRBV6-1 to TRBJ2-7, with D possibly matching TRBD1 (5 bases). The CDR3 covers 15 residues. Germline CDR1 and CDR2: MNHNS and SASEGT. V lost 6 bases and J lost 0, with 15 bases in between.

V and J are TRBV28 and TRBJ2-7, with a tentative D call TRBD2 (5 bases). Trimming shortened V by 5 bases and J by 4 bases, and 18 bases separated the two germline ends. The CDR3 loop spans 15 amino acids. The germline CDR1 and CDR2 sequences are MDHEN and SYDVKM. Here the CDR3 reads CASSRKGSGSYEQYF. The CDR3 DNA reads TGTGCCAGCAGTCGTAAGGGCTCGGGAAGTTACGAGCAGTACTTC. Full variable domain (rest looked up from reference TRBV28 and TRBJ2-7): DVKVTQSSRYLVKRTGEKVFLECVQDMDHENMFWYRQDPGLGLRLIYFSYDVKMKEKGDIPEGYSVSREKKERFSLILESASTNQTSMYLCASSRKGSGSYEQYFGPGTRLTVT.

The V and J genes are TRBV5-1 and TRBJ2-1; no reliable D call. The CDR3 runs 13 residues. The ends were cut back, 0 bases at V and 7 bases at J, with 8 bases in the middle. Germline CDR1 reads SGHRS; CDR2 reads YFSETQ. The CDR3 spells CASSLGSGNEQFF. The CDR3 coding sequence is TGCGCCAGCAGCTTGGGGTCCGGGAATGAGCAGTTCTTC.

This clone was seen a single time. The V gene is TRBV28, the J gene TRBJ2-3; tentatively, D is TRBD1 (6 bases). Germline loops: CDR1 MDHEN, CDR2 SYDVKM. The CDR3 sequence is 17 residues long. V lost 6 bases to trimming and J lost 1 base, with 20 bases between them. The CDR3 DNA sequence: TGTGCCAGCAGACGGTTCGCAGCGGCAGGGGGCACAGATACGCAGTATTTT. It codes for CASRRFAAAGGTDTQYF.